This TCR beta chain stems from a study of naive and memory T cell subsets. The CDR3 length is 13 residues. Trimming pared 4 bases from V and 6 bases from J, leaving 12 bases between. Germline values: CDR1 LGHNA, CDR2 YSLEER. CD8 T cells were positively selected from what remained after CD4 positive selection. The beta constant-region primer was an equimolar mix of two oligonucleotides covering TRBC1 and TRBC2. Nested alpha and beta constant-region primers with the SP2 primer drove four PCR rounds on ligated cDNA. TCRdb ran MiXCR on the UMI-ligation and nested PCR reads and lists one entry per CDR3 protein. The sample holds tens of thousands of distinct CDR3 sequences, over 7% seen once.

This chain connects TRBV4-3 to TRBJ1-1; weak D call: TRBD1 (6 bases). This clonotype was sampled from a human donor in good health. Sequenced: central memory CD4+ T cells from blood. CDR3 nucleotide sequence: TGCGCCAGCAGCCCAGACAGGTTCGCTGAAGCTTTCTTT. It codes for CASSPDRFAEAFF.